The sequence of this T cell receptor (beta chain) was determined in a study of early T cells in non-severe SARS-CoV-2 infection. For the study at large: Unsorted whole-blood RNA was sequenced in bulk, leaving chains unpaired.

Each CDR3 protein is one row after TCRdb ran MiXCR on the 5' RACE reads. Of tens of thousands of distinct CDR3 sequences listed, 8% to 10% are singletons. Germline V gene data show CDR1 as SGHVS and CDR2 as FNYEAQ. Trimming stripped 5 bases from V and 7 bases from J, with 21 bases between. The CDR3 totals 15 residues. This clonotype came up a few times. Sequenced material: whole blood, taken at baseline. The rearrangement links TRBV7-6 to TRBJ2-7; D uncertain. The sequence was obtained from an adult who was a healthcare worker with PCR-confirmed SARS-CoV-2 infection or an uninfected control (not recorded which). CDR3 amino acids: CASSPGFGLLEEQYF. As DNA, the CDR3 is TGTGCCAGCAGCCCAGGCTTTGGGCTTCTAGAAGAGCAGTACTTC. The full variable domain, completed using reference TRBV7-6 and TRBJ2-7, is GAGVSQSPRYKVTKRGQDVALRCDPISGHVSLYWYRQALGQGPEFLTYFNYEAQQDKSGLPNDRFSAERPEGSISTLTIQRTEQRDSAMYRCASSPGFGLLEEQYFGPGTRLTVT.